Included here is one TCR beta chain sequence, with context. Its antigen is unknown. Base qualities are missing; no much larger clone stands one base away. TCRbeta CDR3 regions were amplified from genomic DNA using the immunoSEQ Assay, a bias-controlled multiplex PCR. Per the original workflow: Within the assay, amplification of reference gene primers was used to estimate how many nucleated cells each sample contained. To quantify the absolute abundance of each unique TCRbeta CDR3 rearrangement, sequence reads were collapsed and filtered. For each sample, productive Simpson clonality was calculated by taking the square root of Simpson's diversity index across productive rearrangements. In TCRdb, the immuneACCESS table is reduced to in-frame sequences with V and J assigned. These tables do not hold every clone; where another copy was compared, an unresolved V gene accounts for under half, and the others remain unexplained. The V and J calls and clone size come from that table; D and trimming were worked out from the DNA. The sample table lists 350,000 to 450,000 clones, around 90% of them with a count of one. Approximately 2.9% of the sample is taken by the ten largest.

The source of the sample is a study of blood T cell repertoires in COVID-19 (TCRdb year 2020). In the study overall: Collaborator samples came from the United States, Italy and Spain and covered acute and convalescent phases of COVID-19. The material from the prospective study consisted of cDNA or gDNA derived from T cells, B-cell-depleted T cells, or PBMCs. Deeply sampled blood TCRbeta repertoires from subjects exposed to, actively infected with, or recovered from COVID-19 were included in the dataset. The repertoires were made available in a free public database intended to serve as a resource for research on the immune response to SARS-CoV-2. Samples came from the ongoing ImmuneRACE study (first 160 participants) plus 1,254 subjects from 6 global collaborators. Sample metadata almost always included a de-identified subject ID, COVID-19 status, age in years and sex. HLA class I and class II types, where available, came from metadata supplied by the sample provider rather than from assay-based typing. What the research found in general, with its limitations: Clinical and demographic metadata were provided uncurated, with the amount varying by source and participant.

Collaborating institutions collected whole blood in K2EDTA tubes following their own protocols. For TCRbeta analysis, collaborator samples were shipped as frozen whole blood, as isolated PBMCs, or as DNA extracted from either sample type. This TCR was sampled from a human donor in a cohort sampled during active COVID-19. Sequencing used peripheral blood.

The base sequence is TGTGCCAGCAGCTTAGCGAGGGTGAACACTGAAGCTTTCTTT. Translated, it reads CASSLARVNTEAFF. The V gene is TRBV7-9 and the J gene is TRBJ1-1; confidence is insufficient to name the D gene. V loses 0 bases of germline sequence and J loses 0 bases, and the interval between the two ends is 5 bases. Taken from cysteine to phenylalanine, the CDR3 has 14 residues. The kept DNA is CDR3 alone, 42 bases in frame from the first base. The CDR1 and CDR2 encoded by the germline V gene (reference sequence) are SEHNR and FQNEAQ.